The 5 T cell receptor beta chains given below trace back to one sample, sequenced in a study of blood T cell repertoires in COVID-19. Here immunoSEQ multiplex PCR was the method, and the copy in TCRdb shows in-frame clones only, minus some. Here the sample spans just over 95,000 clones, 90% being singletons. The specimen was peripheral blood. These TCRs come from a man aged 45-60 years with acute or convalescent COVID-19.

CDR3 region: CASSLLAGGLYGANVLTF. The CDR3 DNA follows: TGTGCCAGCAGCTTACTAGCGGGAGGGCTGTACGGGGCCAACGTCCTGACTTTC. The V call is TRBV7-9, the J call TRBJ2-6, with 12 bases aligning to TRBD2. V was pared by 2 bases and J by 4 bases, with 6 bases of the junction left unmatched. The V gene's germline CDR1 is SEHNR and CDR2 FQNEAQ (reference sequence). The CDR3 runs to 18 residues.

This chain uses TRBV3-1 (or the pseudogene TRBV3-2) with TRBJ2-5; D is possibly TRBD1 (5 bases). Germline V gives CDR1 LGHDT, CDR2 YNNKEL (reference sequence). The CDR3 is 14 amino acids. Trimming pared 2 bases from V and 1 base from J, leaving 8 bases between. CDR3 DNA sequence: TGTGCCAGCAGCCAACCGGACATCCAAGAGACCCAGTACTTC. Its translation: CASSQPDIQETQYF.

The V and J genes are TRBV5-1 and TRBJ2-5; 7 nucleotides align to TRBD2. Germline CDR1 SGHRS, CDR2 YFSETQ. The CDR3 loop spans 17 amino acids. The V and J ends lost 0 bases and 1 base, in that order; junction bases with no gene match: 9. The CDR3 is CASSLAPSGDAQETQYF. The CDR3 DNA is TGCGCCAGCAGCTTGGCCCCTAGCGGAGATGCCCAAGAGACCCAGTACTTC.

V is TRBV14 and J is TRBJ1-1, with D unclear. The CDR3 length is 13 residues. V was trimmed by 5 bases and J by 0 bases, leaving 7 bases between them. Germline lookup yields CDR1 SGHDN and CDR2 FVKESK. CDR3 nucleotides: TGTGCCAGCAGCGTCACATTGAACACTGAAGCTTTCTTT. Translated, it gives CASSVTLNTEAFF.

J is TRBJ2-7 and V is TRBV7-6; 7 bases match TRBD1. V lost 4 bases, J lost 0 bases, and 6 bases stayed unmatched. The CDR3 extends over 15 amino acids. Germline CDR1 reads SGHVS; CDR2 reads FNYEAQ. The CDR3 DNA is TGTGCCAGCAGCTATGGAGGACAGGCCTCCTACGAGCAGTACTTC. Translating it yields CASSYGGQASYEQYF. Looking up the rest from reference TRBV7-6 and TRBJ2-7 gives the full variable domain: GAGVSQSPRYKVTKRGQDVALRCDPISGHVSLYWYRQALGQGPEFLTYFNYEAQQDKSGLPNDRFSAERPEGSISTLTIQRTEQRDSAMYRCASSYGGQASYEQYFGPGTRLTVT.